The rows below give T cell receptor beta chains drawn from one sample of a study of high-grade serous ovarian cancer treatment subgroups. Data came from immunoSEQ multiplex PCR; TCRdb stores just in-frame clones and leaves some out. Of 2,500 to 3,000 clones listed, 65% to 75% are singletons. The sequencing sample was made of tumor tissue. These receptors originate from a human donor with high-grade serous ovarian cancer. Both conserved end residues are part of each CDR3. Each record gives: clone size, J gene, D gene, V gene, CDR3 protein, CDR3 DNA. The D gene is left open where the match is weak. Clone size, where shown, is once, few, many, or a class for clones that have expanded.

>-|TRBJ2-3|-|TRBV10-3
CAISFSQEDTQYF
TGTGCCATCAGTTTCTCCCAGGAAGATACGCAGTATTTT
>few|TRBJ2-4|-|TRBV7-9
CASSFRGTTQYF
TGTGCCAGCAGCTTCCGGGGGACCACTCAGTACTTC
>-|TRBJ2-5|-|TRBV7-8
CASSLGGNQETQYF
TGTGCCAGCAGCTTAGGTGGGAACCAAGAGACCCAGTACTTC
>-|TRBJ2-5|-|TRBV5-4
CASSLGGKETQYF
TGTGCCAGCAGCTTGGGGGGGAAAGAGACCCAGTACTTC
>-|TRBJ1-4|-|TRBV27
CASSLGAAFNEKLFF
TGTGCCAGCAGTTTAGGGGCGGCATTTAATGAAAAACTGTTTTTT
>-|TRBJ2-3|-|TRBV27
CASSPGSDTQYF
TGTGCCAGCAGTCCAGGGTCAGATACGCAGTATTTT
>-|TRBJ2-5|TRBD2|TRBV29-1
CSVPGTTGTQYF
TGCAGCGTGCCCGGGACTACCGGGACCCAGTACTTC
>-|TRBJ2-7|-|TRBV28
CASSLDAQEPYEQYF
TGTGCCAGCAGTTTAGACGCCCAAGAGCCCTACGAGCAGTACTTC
>-|TRBJ1-6|-|TRBV30
CAWSVGSPLHF
TGTGCCTGGAGTGTTGGTTCACCCCTCCACTTT
>-|TRBJ2-1|TRBD1|TRBV11-3
CASSPGQGFSGEQFF
TGTGCCAGCAGCCCGGGACAGGGCTTTAGCGGTGAGCAGTTCTTC
>-|TRBJ2-7|TRBD2|TRBV19
CASNPSGGFNEQYF
TGTGCCAGTAACCCCTCCGGGGGGTTTAACGAGCAGTACTTC
>-|TRBJ2-6|-|TRBV2
CASSAEFSGANVLTF
TGTGCCAGCAGTGCCGAGTTCTCTGGGGCCAACGTCCTGACTTTC
>-|TRBJ1-1|-|TRBV7-2
CASSKQVMNTEAFF
TGTGCCAGCAGCAAACAGGTCATGAACACTGAAGCTTTCTTT
>-|TRBJ2-7|-|TRBV9
CASSPAGDTHALSEQYF
TGTGCCAGCAGCCCAGCAGGGGACACCCATGCATTGTCCGAGCAGTACTTC
>-|TRBJ2-7|-|TRBV7-8
CASSLEGSSPYEQYF
TGTGCCAGCAGCTTAGAGGGGTCGTCACCCTACGAGCAGTACTTC
>-|TRBJ2-2|-|TRBV12-5
CASGSPPAGELFF
TGTGCTAGTGGTTCTCCGCCGGCCGGGGAGCTGTTTTTT
>-|TRBJ2-1|-|TRBV4-3
CASSPVGADEQFF
TGCGCCAGCAGCCCCGTGGGGGCCGATGAGCAGTTCTTC
>once|TRBJ1-5|-|TRBV19
CASSIRGVSNQPQHF
TGTGCCAGTAGTATACGAGGGGTAAGCAATCAGCCCCAGCATTTT
>-|TRBJ2-1|TRBD1|TRBV14
CASSQAGTGSSYNEQFF
TGTGCCAGCAGCCAAGCCGGGACAGGGAGCTCCTACAATGAGCAGTTCTTC
>once|TRBJ2-5|-|TRBV28
CASSLDGSPRREETQYF
TGTGCCAGCAGTTTAGACGGGAGCCCCCGGAGGGAAGAGACCCAGTACTTC
>-|TRBJ2-3|-|TRBV15
CATSRVDHGGHSTDTQYF
TGTGCCACCAGCAGAGTTGACCACGGGGGACATAGCACAGATACGCAGTATTTT
>-|TRBJ1-5|TRBD1|TRBV30
CAWSVLGQGGQPQHF
TGTGCCTGGAGTGTACTCGGACAGGGGGGACAGCCCCAGCATTTT
>-|TRBJ2-5|TRBD2|TRBV11-2
CASSLWTSGGAVETQYF
TGTGCCAGCAGCTTGTGGACTAGCGGGGGGGCTGTGGAGACCCAGTACTTC
>once|TRBJ1-2|TRBD1|TRBV18
CASSPLTGQAAGYTF
TGTGCCAGCTCACCCCTGACAGGACAGGCGGCTGGCTACACCTTC
>large|TRBJ2-3|-|TRBV27
CASSGWRATDTQYF
TGTGCCAGCAGTGGGTGGCGTGCCACAGATACGCAGTATTTT
>-|TRBJ2-2|-|TRBV7-2
CASRPWGMGGELFF
TGTGCCAGCAGACCCTGGGGAATGGGCGGGGAGCTGTTTTTT
>few|TRBJ2-7|TRBD2|TRBV6-4
CASSAASGYEQYF
TGTGCCAGCAGTGCGGCTAGCGGCTACGAGCAGTACTTC
>few|TRBJ2-1|TRBD1|TRBV11-2
CASSFGTGRNEQFF
TGTGCCAGCAGCTTCGGGACAGGGCGCAATGAGCAGTTCTTC
>few|TRBJ1-4|-|TRBV28
CASSLSAPFGEKLFF
TGTGCCAGCAGTCTCTCGGCCCCGTTTGGTGAAAAACTGTTTTTT
>few|TRBJ1-4|-|TRBV9
CASSVGAGSDEKLFF
TGTGCCAGCAGCGTAGGTGCAGGGAGCGATGAAAAACTGTTTTTT
>-|TRBJ1-4|TRBD1|TRBV28
CASRPLTGTGDEKLFF
TGTGCCAGCAGACCACTAACCGGGACAGGGGATGAAAAACTGTTTTTT
>-|TRBJ2-4|TRBD2|TRBV4-3
CASSHGLAGAKNIQYF
TGCGCCAGCAGCCACGGTCTAGCGGGAGCCAAAAACATTCAGTACTTC
>once|TRBJ2-5|TRBD2|TRBV15
CATSRDLAGGETQYF
TGTGCCACCAGCAGAGATCTAGCGGGGGGAGAGACCCAGTACTTC
>-|TRBJ2-6|-|TRBV4-1
CASSQGSSGANVLTF
TGCGCCAGCAGCCAGGGTTCGTCTGGGGCCAACGTCCTGACTTTC
>-|TRBJ2-5|-|TRBV19
CASSLRDQETQYF
TGTGCCAGTAGCCTCAGGGACCAAGAGACCCAGTACTTC
>-|TRBJ2-7|-|TRBV30
CACQDLGAWEQYF
TGTGCCTGCCAAGACCTGGGGGCTTGGGAGCAGTACTTC
>-|TRBJ1-2|TRBD1|TRBV18
CASSLSGQGLDGYTF
TGTGCCAGCTCCCTAAGCGGACAGGGACTCGATGGCTACACCTTC
>-|TRBJ2-7|-|TRBV29-1
CSVGGHLSSYEQYF
TGCAGCGTGGGGGGACATCTTAGCTCCTACGAGCAGTACTTC
>-|TRBJ1-1|-|TRBV2
CASSEAYSLNTEAFF
TGTGCCAGCAGTGAAGCATACTCATTGAACACTGAAGCTTTCTTT
>-|TRBJ1-4|-|TRBV5-3
CARSVRGEKLFF
TGTGCCAGAAGCGTCAGGGGTGAAAAACTGTTTTTT
>-|TRBJ2-3|-|TRBV7-8
CASSLHQRGTDTQYF
TGTGCCAGCAGCTTACACCAGCGGGGCACAGATACGCAGTATTTT